This T cell receptor (beta chain) originates from a study of prognosis after radiotherapy for stage I lung cancer. This clonotype was counted at least ten times. Germline CDR1 is SGHAT and CDR2 is FQDESV (reference sequence). The V end was cut by 3 bases, the J end by 4 bases, with 9 bases between. This CDR3 region has 13 residues. The genomic DNA TCR beta CDR3 region underwent two rounds of multiplex PCR. First-round PCR used primers specific to each TRBV and TRBJ gene. A single record per CDR3 protein comes from TCRdb applying MiXCR to the multiplex PCR reads. Of about 51,000 distinct CDR3 sequences detected, over 30% appear once; the ten largest clones hold under 9.5%.

The chain is built from TRBV11-1 and TRBJ1-1; TRBD1 might be the D (5 bases). The sequence came from a donor aged 50 or older with non-small cell lung cancer. The sequencing here drew on PBMCs, taken before or after stereotactic body radiation therapy (not recorded which). CDR3 sequence: CASSFLGRTEAFF. The CDR3 DNA follows: TGTGCCAGCAGCTTTTTGGGGCGCACTGAAGCTTTCTTT.